Below are 8 T cell receptor beta chains sequenced from a single sample in a study of control samples from healthy donors and cancer patients. The method was immunoSEQ multiplex PCR; TCRdb's version includes in-frame clones alone and lacks a portion of them. The repertoire holds roughly 120,000 clones, with over 75% as singletons. Sequencing input: PBMCs. The source of these receptors is an older woman with lung cancer.

V is TRBV27 and J is TRBJ1-5; TRBD1 aligns across 8 bases. CDR3 length equals 14 residues. CDR1 is MNHEY and CDR2 is SMNVEV in the germline V gene (reference sequence). Trimming cost V 7 bases and J 4 bases; bases outside gene matches: 6. Written as DNA, the CDR3 is TGTGCCAGCACGACAGGGGAAAGGAATCAGCCCCAGCATTTT. It yields the protein CASTTGERNQPQHF.

The chain links TRBV2 to TRBJ1-1; D is ambiguous. The length of the CDR3 is 11 residues. CDR1 is SNHLY and CDR2 is FYNNEI in the germline V gene. Trimming shortened V by 10 bases and J by 0 bases, and 6 bases separated the two germline ends. The CDR3 here is CATAMNTEAFF. The CDR3 DNA sequence: TGTGCCACCGCAATGAACACTGAAGCTTTCTTT.

This clone appeared once. The chain carries TRBV6-6 and TRBJ1-2; D call uncertain. V was clipped by 4 bases and J by 4 bases, with 13 bases between them. This CDR3 has 14 residues. Germline V gene sequence: CDR1 MNHNY, CDR2 SVGAGI (reference sequence). The CDR3, as DNA: TGTGCCAGCAGTTCCGCCCAGGAGCCCTATGGCTACACCTTC. It specifies CASSSAQEPYGYTF.

The genes are TRBV3-1 (or the pseudogene TRBV3-2) and TRBJ2-7; 8 bases line up with TRBD1. The length of the CDR3 is 19 residues. Trimming took 1 base from V and 2 from J; bases not matched to a gene: 16. CDR1 and CDR2 (germline): LGHDT, YNNKEL (reference sequence). The CDR3 DNA follows: TGTGCCAGCAGCCAAGGGATCGGAGGACAGGGAACGGTCCCCTACGAGCAGTACTTC. It translates to CASSQGIGGQGTVPYEQYF.

The chain carries TRBV24-1 and TRBJ2-7; 9 bases match TRBD1. After removal of 4 bases from V and 5 bases from J, the junction contained 2 bases not matched to a gene. CDR1 is KGHDR and CDR2 is SFDVKD in the germline V gene. This CDR3 contains 13 residues. This CDR3 reads CATSDGTGNEQYF. The CDR3 DNA reads TGTGCCACCAGTGACGGGACAGGGAACGAGCAGTACTTC.

The V and J genes are TRBV20-1 and TRBJ1-4; D uncertain. Germline V gives CDR1 DFQATT, CDR2 SNEGSKA (reference sequence). The CDR3 contains 11 residues. Trimming took off 6 bases at V and 6 bases at J, with 8 bases between the two ends. The CDR3 spells CSAKEYEKLFF. The CDR3 DNA reads as TGCAGTGCCAAGGAGTATGAAAAACTGTTTTTT.

The chain has TRBV3-1 (or the pseudogene TRBV3-2) and TRBJ2-5; 11 bases map to TRBD1. The CDR3 sequence is 15 residues long. The germline V gene has CDR1 LGHDT and CDR2 YNNKEL (reference sequence). The ends lost 3 bases at V and 4 bases at J; junction bases unmatched: 4. The CDR3 is CASSQRTGGAETQYF. CDR3 DNA sequence: TGTGCCAGCAGCCAGCGGACAGGGGGCGCAGAGACCCAGTACTTC.

The rearrangement joins TRBV5-5 to TRBJ2-1; 7 nucleotides line up with TRBD1. V gave up 2 bases and J gave up 9 bases; unmatched junction bases: 5. Germline V gene lookup returns CDR1 SGHKS and CDR2 YYEKEE (reference sequence). The CDR3 extends over 13 amino acids. CDR3 sequence (DNA): TGTGCCAGCAGCTTACAGGGGAGCCCTGAGCAGTTCTTC. This gives the protein CASSLQGSPEQFF.